The 14 T cell receptor beta chains in this list originate from one sample, sequenced in a study of T cells in Graves' hyperthyroidism and ophthalmopathy. It was RNA transcripts that yielded the amplified TCR beta CDR3 regions. Researchers ran a first-round RT-PCR on the TCR CDR3 using the HTBI primer set. Each CDR3 protein gets one entry after TCRdb re-called the multiplex PCR reads with MiXCR. The sample consists of a few hundred thousand distinct CDR3 sequences, about a sixth of them appearing once. Sequences were obtained from blood. The source is a man aged 35-49 years with Graves' hyperthyroidism.

This clonotype has ten or more counts. V usage is TRBV5-1 and J usage is TRBJ1-1, with 8 positions matching TRBD1. Germline CDR1 and CDR2: SGHRS and YFSETQ. The CDR3 totals 16 residues. V lost 1 base and J lost 8; bases outside the gene matches: 13. CDR3 DNA sequence: TGCGCCAGCAGCTTGTCCAGGGGGCCGGGGGGAACCGAAGCTTTCTTT. Amino acid sequence: CASSLSRGPGGTEAFF.

This clonotype was counted ten times or more. The V and J genes are TRBV29-1 and TRBJ1-1, with a weak D call TRBD1 (6 bases). Germline V gene sequence: CDR1 SQVTM, CDR2 ANQGSEA. Trimming pared 4 bases from V and 3 bases from J, leaving 15 bases between. The CDR3 is made up of 14 amino acids. CDR3 in amino acids: CSVVSRGRDTEAFF. The CDR3 DNA is TGCAGCGTTGTTAGCCGGGGGCGGGACACTGAAGCTTTCTTT.

This clonotype was seen a few times. The chain has TRBV29-1 and TRBJ1-1; D uncertain. Deletions cut 7 bases from V and 1 base from J, with 10 bases between. This CDR3 has 12 residues. Germline V lookup: CDR1 SQVTM, CDR2 ANQGSEA. Here the CDR3 DNA reads TGCAGCGCGGGTATGCAGAACACTGAAGCTTTCTTT. Translating it yields CSAGMQNTEAFF.

V usage is TRBV7-2 and J usage is TRBJ2-3, with D unresolved. Germline V gene sequence: CDR1 SGHTA, CDR2 FQGNSA. The CDR3 is made up of 14 amino acids. Trimming took off 4 bases at V and 1 base at J, with 9 bases between the two ends. CDR3 region: CASSYAQGTDTQYF. CDR3 bases: TGTGCCAGCAGCTACGCCCAGGGCACAGATACGCAGTATTTT.

This clonotype was picked up a small number of times. This chain joins TRBV5-1 and TRBJ1-3; 8 bases agree with TRBD1. This CDR3 is 16 amino acids long. V dropped 4 bases and J dropped 4; count of bases not matched to a gene: 10. The germline V gene has CDR1 SGHRS and CDR2 YFSETQ. This CDR3 reads CASSIGTGRLGNTIYF. The CDR3, as DNA: TGCGCCAGCAGCATAGGGACAGGACGTCTCGGAAACACCATATATTTT.

In its sample, this clonotype was seen many times. This rearrangement joins TRBV2 to TRBJ1-1, with D unclear. CDR1 is SNHLY and CDR2 is FYNNEI in the germline V gene. The CDR3 extends over 13 amino acids. V shed 2 bases and J shed 1 base, with 5 bases lying between them. The CDR3 coding sequence is TGTGCCAGCAGTGAATACGAGAACACTGAAGCTTTCTTT. Translating gives CASSEYENTEAFF.

Note on this clonotype: This may arise from a read error, as a much more abundant clone is one base away. This chain links TRBV6-2 or TRBV6-3 with TRBJ2-7; TRBD1 is a possible D gene (5 bases). The ends were cut back, 6 bases at V and 3 bases at J, with 18 bases in the middle. The CDR3 length is 15 residues. Germline V gives CDR1 MNHEY, CDR2 SVGEGT. CDR3 nucleotide sequence: TGTGCCAGCAGGTCGCAGGGTAAGGCCTTCTACGAGCAGTACTTC. Amino acids: CASRSQGKAFYEQYF.

This clonotype was seen a handful of times. V is TRBV29-1 and J is TRBJ1-1; D unresolved. CDR1 and CDR2 from the germline V gene are SQVTM and ANQGSEA. V lost 2 bases and J lost 3, with 7 bases in between. The CDR3 is made up of 12 amino acids. DNA for the CDR3: TGCAGCGTTGAAAGTGGGTACACTGAAGCTTTCTTT. This gives the protein CSVESGYTEAFF.

This clonotype was picked up a small number of times. The J gene is TRBJ1-5, the V gene TRBV28, with D possibly TRBD1 on 5 matching bases. Trimming left V 11 bases short and J 2 bases short, with 22 bases between. CDR1 MDHEN and CDR2 SYDVKM come from the germline V gene. The CDR3 has 16 residues. CDR3 nucleotide sequence: TGTGCCTCTCTGGGGTGGCCGGACATCGGCAATCAGCCCCAGCATTTT. It encodes CASLGWPDIGNQPQHF.

This clonotype has at least ten counts. The chain uses TRBV4-2 and TRBJ1-1, with D uncertain. V lost 4 bases to trimming and J lost 0 bases, with 21 bases between them. The CDR3 consists of 18 residues. The germline gives CDR1 LGHNA, CDR2 YNFKEQ. CDR3 DNA: TGTGCCAGCAGCCTTCGGGATGCCCCGAACGACATGAACACTGAAGCTTTCTTT. This sequence encodes CASSLRDAPNDMNTEAFF.

This clonotype was counted at least ten times. The V gene is TRBV7-3, the J gene TRBJ2-7, with D possibly called TRBD1 or TRBD2 (5 bases each). The CDR3 is 15 residues long. V was shortened by 4 bases and J by 5 bases, with 18 bases between the two germline ends. Germline V gene sequence: CDR1 SGHTA, CDR2 FQGTGA. CDR3 amino acids: CASSWGPRARHEQYF. CDR3 coding DNA: TGTGCCAGCAGCTGGGGACCGAGAGCGCGCCACGAGCAGTACTTC.

The chain links TRBV4-3 to TRBJ2-7; no definite D call. V was cut by 3 bases and J by 1 base, with 13 bases left in between. The V gene's germline CDR1 is LGHNA and CDR2 YSLEER. The CDR3 spans 15 residues. The CDR3 loop is CASSQRSEQSYEQYF. The CDR3 DNA follows: TGCGCCAGCAGCCAGCGGAGCGAGCAGTCCTACGAGCAGTACTTC.

This clonotype came up a few times. This rearrangement joins TRBV6-5 to TRBJ1-2; maybe TRBD1 (5 bases). The ends were cut back, 2 bases at V and 8 bases at J, with 12 bases in the middle. The CDR3 contains 13 residues. Germline V lookup: CDR1 MNHEY, CDR2 SVGAGI. CDR3 sequence (DNA): TGTGCCAGCAGTTACAATATCAGGGAAGGCTACACCTTC. The encoded protein is CASSYNIREGYTF.

The sample holds many counts of this clonotype. The chain employs TRBV28 and TRBJ1-4, with unresolved D. Germline V CDR1 and CDR2: MDHEN, SYDVKM. This CDR3 spans 14 amino acids. Between the trimmed V and J ends, which lost 7 bases and 8 bases, there was a span of 17 bases. CDR3 in DNA: TGTGCCAGCACCCCGGGCCCCCGGAACGAAAAACTGTTTTTT. It codes for CASTPGPRNEKLFF.